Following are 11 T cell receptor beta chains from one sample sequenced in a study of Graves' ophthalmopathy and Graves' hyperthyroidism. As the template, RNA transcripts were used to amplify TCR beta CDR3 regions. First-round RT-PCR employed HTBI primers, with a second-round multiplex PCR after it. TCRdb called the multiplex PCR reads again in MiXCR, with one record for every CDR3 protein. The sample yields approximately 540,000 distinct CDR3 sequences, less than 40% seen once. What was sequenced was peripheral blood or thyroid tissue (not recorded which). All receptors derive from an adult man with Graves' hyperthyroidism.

The CDR3 region is CASSPDGTGETQYF. In DNA form, the CDR3 reads TGTGCCAGCAGCCCGGACGGGACAGGGGAGACCCAGTACTTC. The genes are TRBV12-3 or TRBV12-4 and TRBJ2-5; 9 bases are shared with TRBD1. This CDR3 is built from 14 residues. Trimming cost V 6 bases and J 5 bases; bases outside gene matches: 7.

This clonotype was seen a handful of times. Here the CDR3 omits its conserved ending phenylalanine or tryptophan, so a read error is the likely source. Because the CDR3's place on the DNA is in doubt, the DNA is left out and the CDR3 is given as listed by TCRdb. CDR3 protein: CASSLDRTS. The gene calls are TRBV11-1 and TRBJ2-6. The length of the CDR3 is 9 amino acids, counting both ends. Germline lookup yields CDR1 SGHAT and CDR2 FQDESV (reference sequence).

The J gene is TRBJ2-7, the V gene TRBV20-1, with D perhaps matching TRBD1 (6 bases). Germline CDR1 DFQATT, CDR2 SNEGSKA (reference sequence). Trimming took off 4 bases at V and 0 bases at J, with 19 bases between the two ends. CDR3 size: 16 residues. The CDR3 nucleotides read TGCAGTGCTAAGCGGAGAGACAGGACGCACTCCTACGAGCAGTACTTC. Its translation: CSAKRRDRTHSYEQYF.

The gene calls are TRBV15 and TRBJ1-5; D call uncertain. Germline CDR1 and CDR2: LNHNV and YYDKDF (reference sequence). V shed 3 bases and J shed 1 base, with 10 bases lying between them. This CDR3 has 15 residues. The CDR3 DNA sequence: TGTGCCACCAGCAGCTACGACAAGAGCAATCAGCCCCAGCATTTT. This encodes CATSSYDKSNQPQHF.

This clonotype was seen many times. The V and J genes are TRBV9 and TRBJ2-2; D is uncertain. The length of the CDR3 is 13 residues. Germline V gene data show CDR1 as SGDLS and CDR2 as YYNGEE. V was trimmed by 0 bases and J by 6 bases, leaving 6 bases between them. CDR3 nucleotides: TGTGCCAGCAGCGTAGAGGCTCCCGGGGAGCTGTTTTTT. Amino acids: CASSVEAPGELFF.

The DNA for the CDR3 is TGTGCCAGCAGCCAACGCGTCGAGAGGGCACTAACCGGGGAGCTGTTTTTT. Its protein is CASSQRVERALTGELFF. The J gene is TRBJ2-2, the V gene TRBV28; tentatively, D is TRBD2 (5 bases). Trimming stripped 6 bases from V and 5 bases from J, with 22 bases between. The CDR3 extends over 17 amino acids. Germline-derived CDR1 and CDR2 are MDHEN and SYDVKM.

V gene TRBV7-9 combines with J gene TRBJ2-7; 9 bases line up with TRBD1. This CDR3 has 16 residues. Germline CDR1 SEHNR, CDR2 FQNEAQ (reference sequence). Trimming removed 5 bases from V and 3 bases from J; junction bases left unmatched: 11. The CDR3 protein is CASSNPGRGQGYEQYF. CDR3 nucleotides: TGTGCCAGCAGCAATCCCGGGCGGGGACAGGGCTACGAGCAGTACTTC.

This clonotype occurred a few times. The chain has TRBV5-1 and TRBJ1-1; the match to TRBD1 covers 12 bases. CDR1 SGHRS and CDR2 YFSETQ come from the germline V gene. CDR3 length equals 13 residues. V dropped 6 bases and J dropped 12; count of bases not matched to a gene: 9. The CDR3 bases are TGCGCCAGCACCCCCGGGACAGGGGGCGCGACTTTCTTT. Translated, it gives CASTPGTGGATFF.

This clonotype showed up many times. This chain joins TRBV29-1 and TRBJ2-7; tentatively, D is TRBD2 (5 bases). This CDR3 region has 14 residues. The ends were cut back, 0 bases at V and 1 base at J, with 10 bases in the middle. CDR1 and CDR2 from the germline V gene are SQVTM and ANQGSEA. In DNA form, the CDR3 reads TGCAGCGTTGAAGATGTGCGGGTTTCCTACGAGCAGTACTTC. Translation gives CSVEDVRVSYEQYF.

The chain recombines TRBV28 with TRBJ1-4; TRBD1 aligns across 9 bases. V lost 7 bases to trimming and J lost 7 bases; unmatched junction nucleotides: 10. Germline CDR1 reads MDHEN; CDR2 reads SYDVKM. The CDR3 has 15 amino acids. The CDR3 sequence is CASTAPGQGGEKLFF. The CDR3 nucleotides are TGTGCCAGCACCGCGCCGGGACAGGGCGGTGAAAAACTGTTTTTT.

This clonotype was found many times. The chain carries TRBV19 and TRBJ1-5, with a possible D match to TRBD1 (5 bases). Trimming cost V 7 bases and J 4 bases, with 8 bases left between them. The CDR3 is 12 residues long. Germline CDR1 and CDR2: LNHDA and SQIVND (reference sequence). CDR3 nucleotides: TGTGCCAGTATGGCAGGGAATCAGCCCCAGCATTTT. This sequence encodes CASMAGNQPQHF.